These 30 T cell receptor beta chains were sequenced from one sample in a study of blood T cell repertoires in COVID-19. Repertoires were generated with immunoSEQ multiplex PCR, while TCRdb's copy carries only in-frame clones and drops some. The sample shows roughly 380,000 clones, 85% of them seen only once. The sample comprised peripheral blood. The receptors shown here come from a woman under 30 with acute or convalescent COVID-19.

The V gene is TRBV4-1, the J gene TRBJ2-3; 13 nucleotides align to TRBD2. Unmatched junction bases numbered 3, after V lost 0 bases and J lost 3 bases. CDR3 length equals 17 residues. CDR1 MGHRA and CDR2 YSYEKL come from the germline V gene. DNA for the CDR3: TGCGCCAGCAGCCAAGAGCGACTAGCGGGGGGTACAGATACGCAGTATTTT. It encodes CASSQERLAGGTDTQYF.

The table lists this clone with a few counts. The chain uses TRBV12-3 or TRBV12-4 and TRBJ2-7, with TRBD1 as a possible D gene (6 bases). V shed 8 bases and J shed 7 bases, with 15 bases lying between them. This CDR3 is 12 amino acids long. The CDR3 loop reads CASCPGVQEQYF. The DNA of the CDR3 is TGTGCCAGCTGCCCAGGGGTCCAGGAGCAGTACTTC.

This rearrangement joins TRBV28 to TRBJ1-2; TRBD1 is a possible D gene (6 bases). From germline, CDR1 is MDHEN and CDR2 SYDVKM. This CDR3 region has 16 residues. The V and J ends lost 6 bases and 3 bases respectively, with 20 bases between them. Here the CDR3 reads CASRPSRGAKDYGYTF. Written as DNA, the CDR3 is TGTGCCAGCAGACCTAGTCGGGGGGCAAAGGACTATGGCTACACCTTC.

The chain joins TRBV18 to TRBJ1-4; 7 positions match TRBD1. With 5 bases clipped from V and 0 bases from J, the junction kept 6 bases outside the gene matches. Germline V lookup: CDR1 KGHSH, CDR2 LQKENI. The CDR3 consists of 16 residues. CDR3 residues: CASSDGTDATNEKLFF. Here the CDR3 DNA reads TGTGCCAGCTCAGACGGGACAGATGCAACTAATGAAAAACTGTTTTTT. Full variable domain (rest looked up from reference TRBV18 and TRBJ1-4): NAGVMQNPRHLVRRRGQEARLRCSPMKGHSHVYWYRQLPEEGLKFMVYLQKENIIDESGMPKERFSAEFPKEGPSILRIQQVVRGDSAAYFCASSDGTDATNEKLFFGSGTQLSVL.

The table lists this clone with a count of one. V usage is TRBV28 and J usage is TRBJ1-5, with D unclear. V was clipped by 3 bases and J by 0 bases, with 15 bases between them. Germline-derived CDR1 and CDR2 are MDHEN and SYDVKM. The CDR3 runs to 17 residues. The CDR3 DNA sequence: TGTGCCAGCAGTTTTCAGGTGGCGCTTAATAGCAATCAGCCCCAGCATTTT. Translation: CASSFQVALNSNQPQHF.

V usage is TRBV2 and J usage is TRBJ1-4; perhaps TRBD1 as D (6 bases). Germline loops: CDR1 SNHLY, CDR2 FYNNEI. The ends were cut back, 6 bases at V and 8 bases at J, with 19 bases in the middle. There are 15 residues in the CDR3. The CDR3 sequence is CASSTGGGAKEKLFF. CDR3 sequence (DNA): TGTGCCAGCAGCACAGGTGGGGGGGCGAAAGAAAAACTGTTTTTT.

The V gene is TRBV15, the J gene TRBJ1-2; 8 bases are a match to TRBD1. Germline CDR1 is LNHNV and CDR2 is YYDKDF (reference sequence). The junction had 8 bases not matched to a gene; V was cut back by 2 bases and J by 6 bases. The CDR3 covers 15 residues. Written as DNA, the CDR3 is TGTGCCACCAGCAGACTTGTGGAGACAGGGGATGGCTACACCTTC. It codes for CATSRLVETGDGYTF.

This clone was counted a few times. The chain joins TRBV6-5 to TRBJ1-2, with 9 bases aligning to TRBD1. The CDR3 is made up of 13 amino acids. Per the germline V gene, CDR1 is MNHEY and CDR2 is SVGAGI. V lost 6 bases and J lost 7; bases outside the gene matches: 6. The CDR3 DNA follows: TGTGCCAGCAGCCAGGACAGGGGAGGTGGCTACACCTTC. Its protein product is CASSQDRGGGYTF.

The chain couples TRBV14 to TRBJ1-1; D gene uncertain. The germline gives CDR1 SGHDN, CDR2 FVKESK. The CDR3 covers 17 residues. Trimming pared 3 bases from V and 2 bases from J, leaving 19 bases between. The CDR3 region is CASSHPFPVGYNTEAFF. The DNA of the CDR3 is TGTGCCAGCAGCCACCCATTCCCTGTCGGGTACAACACTGAAGCTTTCTTT.

The chain joins TRBV7-2 to TRBJ1-5, with 7 bases fitting TRBD1. Germline V gene data show CDR1 as SGHTA and CDR2 as FQGNSA. The CDR3 is made up of 15 amino acids. With V trimmed by 1 base and J by 4 bases, 4 bases remained unmatched. DNA for the CDR3: TGTGCCAGCAGCTTAGGAGGGGGCAATAATCAGCCCCAGCATTTT. Translating it yields CASSLGGGNNQPQHF.

The chain recombines TRBV28 with TRBJ1-2; no clear D gene. Germline V gives CDR1 MDHEN, CDR2 SYDVKM. Trimming pared 5 bases from V and 3 bases from J, leaving 16 bases between. The CDR3 is 15 amino acids. CDR3 sequence (DNA): TGTGCCAGCAGTCGCCTCTGGGAGTTCGACTATGGCTACACCTTC. Translation gives CASSRLWEFDYGYTF.

The CDR3 nucleotides are TGTGCCAGCAGTGAAGCGAACACCAGGGCAACTAACTATGGCTACACCTTC. Translation: CASSEANTRATNYGYTF. The chain links TRBV6-1 to TRBJ1-2; the D gene is possibly TRBD1 (5 bases). CDR3 length: 17 amino acids. In germline, CDR1 is MNHNS, CDR2 SASEGT. V lost 0 bases, J lost 0 bases, and 14 bases lay in between.

This rearrangement joins TRBV5-1 to TRBJ1-1; 7 bases line up with TRBD1. The CDR3 extends over 11 amino acids. Germline trimming cut 4 bases from V and 9 bases from J; bases unmatched to any gene: 3. Germline values: CDR1 SGHRS, CDR2 YFSETQ. The DNA for the CDR3 is TGCGCCAGCAGCCTGGGACAGCAAGCTTTCTTT. Translating it yields CASSLGQQAFF.

This CDR3 reads CASSSLNEKLFF. In DNA form, the CDR3 reads TGTGCCAGCAGCTCCCTCAATGAAAAACTGTTTTTT. J is TRBJ1-4 and V is TRBV7-9; D not certain. V lost 4 bases and J lost 5, with 5 bases in between. Per germline, CDR1 SEHNR and CDR2 FQNEAQ (reference sequence). The CDR3 totals 12 residues. The full variable domain, its missing parts supplied by reference TRBV7-9 and TRBJ1-4, is DTGVSQNPRHKITKRGQNVTFRCDPISEHNRLYWYRQTLGQGPEFLTYFQNEAQLEKSRLLSDRFSAERPKGSFSTLEIQRTEQGDSAMYLCASSSLNEKLFFGSGTQLSVL.

The gene calls are TRBV7-9 and TRBJ2-5; weak D call: TRBD2 (6 bases). In germline, CDR1 is SEHNR, CDR2 FQNEAQ (reference sequence). The CDR3 covers 12 residues. Trimming took off 8 bases at V and 4 bases at J, with 11 bases between the two ends. The CDR3 DNA follows: TGTGCCAGCGGAGGGGCCCCAGAGACCCAGTACTTC. Translation: CASGGAPETQYF.

The chain has TRBV30 and TRBJ1-1; TRBD1 is a possible D gene (5 bases). CDR1 is GTSNPN and CDR2 is SVGIG in the germline V gene (reference sequence). CDR3 length equals 13 residues. The ends were cut back, 2 bases at V and 6 bases at J, with 13 bases in the middle. The CDR3 nucleotides read TGTGCCTGGAGTATTAGGGGATTTCCTGAAGCTTTCTTT. Its protein is CAWSIRGFPEAFF.

The V gene is TRBV9, the J gene TRBJ2-1; D is uncertain. The ends were cut back, 3 bases at V and 6 bases at J, with 10 bases in the middle. Germline CDR1 SGDLS, CDR2 YYNGEE. This CDR3 contains 13 residues. This chain's CDR3 is CASSAPIPNEQFF. The CDR3, as DNA: TGTGCCAGCAGCGCCCCTATACCCAATGAGCAGTTCTTC.

The chain couples TRBV5-8 to TRBJ2-7; D unclear. Germline CDR1 reads SGHTS; CDR2 reads YDEGEE. This CDR3 is built from 15 residues. With 4 bases removed from V and 0 bases from J, the gap between germline ends came to 14 bases. As DNA, the CDR3 is TGTGCCAGCAGCCGCTGGCGGCTCCGCTCCTACGAGCAGTACTTC. Its protein is CASSRWRLRSYEQYF.

The chain links TRBV27 to TRBJ2-1; TRBD2 matches at 9 bases. J lost 5 bases, V lost 6 bases, and 14 bases had no gene match. This CDR3 comprises 17 residues. Germline values: CDR1 MNHEY, CDR2 SMNVEV (reference sequence). DNA of the CDR3: TGTGCCAGCAGGCTTAAACTAGCGGGTAAAATTAACAATGAGCAGTTCTTC. It is translated as CASRLKLAGKINNEQFF.

The chain employs TRBV5-4 and TRBJ2-5; TRBD1 matches at 7 bases. The CDR3 sequence is 14 residues long. J was trimmed by 5 bases and V by 4 bases; bases with no gene match: 8. Per the germline V gene, CDR1 is SGHNT and CDR2 is YYREEE (reference sequence). The CDR3 bases are TGTGCCAGCAGCCTACTGAGGGGGCGGGAGACCCAGTACTTC. Translation: CASSLLRGRETQYF.

The chain has TRBV2 and TRBJ2-3; the match to TRBD1 covers 11 bases. The V segment lost 6 bases and the J segment 1 base; nucleotides outside the gene matches: 6. Germline V gene data show CDR1 as SNHLY and CDR2 as FYNNEI. The CDR3 is 16 residues long. DNA for the CDR3: TGTGCCAGCAGGGTCTCGGACAGGGGGCGCACAGATACGCAGTATTTT. It translates to CASRVSDRGRTDTQYF.

The CDR3 nucleotides are TGTGCCAGCAGCCACCGACAGGGACTCACTGAAGCTTTCTTT. Protein product: CASSHRQGLTEAFF. The rearrangement uses TRBV3-1 (or the pseudogene TRBV3-2) and TRBJ1-1; 7 bases are shared with TRBD1. Looked up from germline, CDR1 is LGHDT and CDR2 is YNNKEL (reference sequence). V shed 3 bases, J shed 4 bases, and the junction held 5 bases outside the gene matches. The CDR3 has 14 amino acids.

This rearrangement joins TRBV7-2 to TRBJ2-7, with 7 bases identical to TRBD1. CDR1 is SGHTA and CDR2 is FQGNSA in the germline V gene. The CDR3 length is 15 residues. With V trimmed by 5 bases and J by 3 bases, 10 bases remained unmatched. The CDR3 protein is CASSPNPGQYYEQYF. The DNA of the CDR3 is TGTGCCAGCAGCCCTAACCCGGGACAGTACTACGAGCAGTACTTC.

CDR3 residues: CASSRASGGPTFSGNTIYF. The CDR3 bases are TGTGCCAGCAGCCGAGCTTCCGGGGGTCCAACCTTCTCTGGAAACACCATATATTTT. The chain joins TRBV13 to TRBJ1-3, with a tentative D call TRBD1 (5 bases). The CDR3 is 19 amino acids. The germline V and J ends were trimmed by 5 bases and 0 bases, with 23 bases remaining between them. Per the germline V gene, CDR1 is PRHDT and CDR2 is FYEKMQ (reference sequence).

The chain joins TRBV5-1 to TRBJ2-2; 9 bases match TRBD2. The length of the CDR3 is 16 residues. V lost 2 bases and J lost 5; bases outside the gene matches: 7. Germline V lookup: CDR1 SGHRS, CDR2 YFSETQ. The DNA of the CDR3 is TGCGCCAGCAGCTTTAGAGCGGGAGGCGGGACCGGGGAGCTGTTTTTT. Residues: CASSFRAGGGTGELFF.

This clone occurred a few times. The chain links TRBV28 to TRBJ1-4, with 7 bases that match TRBD1. The CDR3 totals 12 residues. CDR1 and CDR2 (germline): MDHEN, SYDVKM. The ends lost 5 bases at V and 8 bases at J; junction bases unmatched: 2. CDR3 loop: CASSLRGEKLFF. The CDR3 bases are TGTGCCAGCAGTCTCAGGGGGGAAAAACTGTTTTTT.

The V and J genes are TRBV7-9 and TRBJ2-1; TRBD2 matches 7 bases. Per germline, CDR1 SEHNR and CDR2 FQNEAQ (reference sequence). J was trimmed by 9 bases and V by 8 bases; bases with no gene match: 10. This CDR3 has 13 amino acids. The CDR3 spells CASHRGGRPEQFF. The CDR3 DNA reads as TGTGCCAGCCATAGGGGCGGGAGACCTGAGCAGTTCTTC.

The chain carries TRBV5-8 and TRBJ2-7, with D possibly matching TRBD2 (6 bases). Germline CDR1 reads SGHTS; CDR2 reads YDEGEE. CDR3 size: 13 residues. Between the trimmed V and J ends, which lost 4 bases and 1 base, there was a span of 9 bases. The CDR3 region has the DNA TGTGCCAGCAGCGGGAGGTCATCCTACGAGCAGTACTTC. Translation: CASSGRSSYEQYF.

This clone was detected once. The chain uses TRBV4-1 and TRBJ1-1; 10 bases agree with TRBD1. Germline CDR1 and CDR2: MGHRA and YSYEKL. With 3 bases clipped from V and 9 bases from J, the junction kept 10 bases outside the gene matches. This CDR3 region has 15 residues. Here the CDR3 DNA reads TGCGCCAGCAGCCAGGGCCGGGACAGGGGACCTCAAGCTTTCTTT. Translating it yields CASSQGRDRGPQAFF.

The rearrangement uses TRBV7-9 and TRBJ1-2; D perhaps matches TRBD1 (6 bases). CDR1 is SEHNR, CDR2 FQNEAQ, per germline (reference sequence). CDR3 length: 15 amino acids. The V gene lost 2 bases and the J gene lost 3 bases, with 13 bases spanning the gap. The CDR3 nucleotides are TGTGCCAGCAGCTTACTGGGACATGCCTACTATGGCTACACCTTC. This encodes CASSLLGHAYYGYTF.